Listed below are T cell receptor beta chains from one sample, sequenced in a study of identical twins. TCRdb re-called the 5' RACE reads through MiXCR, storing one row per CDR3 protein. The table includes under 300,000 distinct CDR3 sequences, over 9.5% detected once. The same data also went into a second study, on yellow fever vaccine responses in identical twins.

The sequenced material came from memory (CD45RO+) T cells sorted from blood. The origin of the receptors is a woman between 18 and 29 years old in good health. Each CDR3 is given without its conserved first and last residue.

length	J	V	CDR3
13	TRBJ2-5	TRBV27	ASSSFGNGLETQY
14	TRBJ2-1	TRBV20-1	SARPGQLSSYNEQF
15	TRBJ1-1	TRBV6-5	ASSYHRVRTMNTEAF
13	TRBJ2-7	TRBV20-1	SAESGTSGAGEQY
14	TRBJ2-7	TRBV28	ASSPSPGQGVYEQY
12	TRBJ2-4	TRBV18	ASSTTGTKNIQY
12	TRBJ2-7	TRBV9	ASSVDLKNYEQY
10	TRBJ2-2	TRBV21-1	ASSRGRGELF
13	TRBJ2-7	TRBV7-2	ASTPRGVSPYEQY
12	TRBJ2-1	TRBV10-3	AIKVGGPNNEQF
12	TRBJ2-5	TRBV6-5	ASSYSGSGETQY
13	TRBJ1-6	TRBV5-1	ASSPMTGGDSPLH
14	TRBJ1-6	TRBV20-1	SASHLQGTYNSPLH
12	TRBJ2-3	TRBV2	ASAGLAATDTQY
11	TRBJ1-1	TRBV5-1	ASSFGWNTEAF
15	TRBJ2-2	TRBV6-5	ASSYSHRGRPPGELF
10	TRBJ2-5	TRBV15	ATSKDQETQY
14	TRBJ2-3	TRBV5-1	ASSNSGGSPTDTQY
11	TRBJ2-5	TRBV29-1	SVSSGSLETQY
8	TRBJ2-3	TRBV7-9	ASSLQTQY
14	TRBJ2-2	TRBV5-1	ASSLGYSLNTGELF
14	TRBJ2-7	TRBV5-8	ASSLAIGTAAYEQY
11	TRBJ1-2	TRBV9	ASSVAGMYGYT
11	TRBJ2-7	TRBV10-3	AIKAGKVYEQY
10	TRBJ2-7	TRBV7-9	ASSSQGNEQY
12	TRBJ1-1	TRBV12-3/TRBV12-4	ASSLTGMNTEAF
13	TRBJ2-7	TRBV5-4	ASSLDRGALDEQY
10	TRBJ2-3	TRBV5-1	ASSYGTDTQY
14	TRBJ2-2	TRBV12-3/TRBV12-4	ASSLRGAGNTGELF
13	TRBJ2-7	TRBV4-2	ASSQGVLRIYEQY
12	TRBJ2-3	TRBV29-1	SVEVREFADTQY
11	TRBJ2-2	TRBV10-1	ASNSGDTGELF
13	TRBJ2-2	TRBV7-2	ASSPPGFNTGELF
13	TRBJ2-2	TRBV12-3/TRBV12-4	ASRQSGGMSRELF
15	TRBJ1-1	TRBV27	ASSLSGQGARNTEAF
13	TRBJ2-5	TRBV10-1	ASSESGQVQETQY
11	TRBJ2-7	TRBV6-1	ASIGTRSYEQY
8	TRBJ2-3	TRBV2	ARLADTQY
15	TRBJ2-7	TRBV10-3	AISEIQGAGGSIEQY
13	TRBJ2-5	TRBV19	ASSTSWGYQETQY
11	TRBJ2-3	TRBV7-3	ASSSTGTDTQY
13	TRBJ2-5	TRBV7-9	ASSVDTGGQETQY
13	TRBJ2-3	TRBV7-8	ASSLAAGGTDTQY